This TCR beta chain was sequenced during a study of long-term antiretroviral therapy in people with HIV. Findings and limits, study-wide: Clonal expansions arising prior to ART prevailed in the repertoire at every time point.

No fewer than two post-ART and no fewer than one pre-ART PBMC samples existed for each donor. Treatment of all HIV participants took place in the United States. The cryopreserved samples used held 1-10 million PBMC prior to extraction of DNA. With respect to this clone: The antigen is not known.

Per germline, CDR1 LGHNA and CDR2 YSLEER. The CDR3 runs 16 residues. V shed 0 bases and J shed 2 bases, with 11 bases lying between them. Researchers report immunoSEQ v3.0 was run at survey level. TCRdb's table, derived via immunoSEQ multiplex PCR, lists solely in-frame clones and lacks some. This table holds 30,000 to 40,000 clones, roughly 82% found once. The material sequenced was unsorted PBMCs, taken 0.3 years after starting antiretroviral therapy. The chain combines TRBV4-3 with TRBJ2-1; TRBD2 is a possible D gene (5 bases). This clonotype was sampled from a man aged 18 to 30 with HIV. The DNA for the CDR3 is TGCGCCAGCAGCCAAGAAATCGCGGAGGCCTACAATGAGCAGTTCTTC. It translates to CASSQEIAEAYNEQFF.